The source of this TCR beta chain is a study of T cell repertoires in aging, cancer and after chemotherapy (dated by TCRdb to between 2019 and 2020). For context, the study as a whole: Donors spanned six age groups from 30 or younger to 70 or older, with at least three individuals per group. To look at immunoaging and at how T cells reconstitute after chemotherapy, the study profiled TCR beta repertoires in peripheral blood from both healthy donors and cancer patients. Alongside fewer than 100 healthy donors serving as a reference group, the cohort included roughly 220 cancer patients, of whom more than 85 had hematological cancers and more than 120 had solid cancers. In total, the full dataset held 8.9 million or so TCR reads. Control TCR repertoires from healthy donors were recorded across several months to years, and re-sampling revealed clear clonal overlap.

Regarding this clonotype: No cognate antigen has been identified for it. Base-call qualities are not available, and no considerably larger clone is one nucleotide away.

Looking up the germline V gene (reference sequence) yields CDR1 LNHDA and CDR2 SQIVND. V drops 3 bases and J drops 3 bases, leaving 12 bases in between. There are 16 amino acids in the CDR3, from cysteine to phenylalanine inclusive. The retained sequence is limited to the CDR3, 48 bases, with the frame set at the first base. Genomic DNA extracted from peripheral blood, rather than sorted cells or RNA, was used as the source for amplification of TCR beta rearrangements. Rearranged TRB sequences spanning V, D and J segments were amplified by multiplex touch-down PCR using a mixed TRB-A/B primer pool. Illumina adapters and sample indices were attached to the amplicons through two consecutive PCR reactions run with Phusion HS II polymerase. Amplicons were gel-purified with the NucleoSpin Gel and PCR Clean-up kit, then checked with Qubit and an Agilent 2100 Bioanalyzer. Sequencing of libraries was carried out on an Illumina MiSeq in 600-cycle, single-indexed, paired-end runs. Per the source publication's procedure: TRB sequences were processed with MiXCR versions 2.12 and 3.0.5. Each unique CDR3 nucleotide sequence counted as one clone, and only productive sequences with at least two reads were retained. Shannon diversity, evenness, clonality (one minus evenness), and alpha-parameterized diversity profiles from alpha 0 to 5 were included as repertoire metrics. The IGoR algorithm was used to compute generation probabilities of clones in paired pre- and post-chemotherapy samples. TCRdb reran the public reads through fastp at Q25 and MiXCR, keeping productive beta chains. Entries that share a CDR3 protein sequence are merged under the most common genes and DNA. In this record, the V and J calls reflect TCRdb's handling and not the investigators' own analysis. The sample has more than 8,500 distinct CDR3 sequences on record, roughly two fifths of them singletons. The ten biggest clones cover about 3.8% of the sample.

Results and caveats for the whole study, not just this receptor: Significantly lower blood TCR diversity and higher clonality were observed in untreated patients with hematological or solid cancers than in age-matched healthy donors. An increase in median generation probability over the chemotherapy interval was observed in both cancer cohorts, suggesting that the repertoire was reconstituted through rebound thymic output. According to the authors, the repertoire data do not allow conclusions to be drawn about immunological memory after chemotherapy. In healthy donors, the drop in TCR diversity with age came mainly from a loss of richness, whereas in cancer patients a loss of evenness also played a part.

This sequence originates from a human donor in good health. The sequenced material came from blood. The rearranged segments are TRBV19 and TRBJ2-6; the D match is possibly TRBD1 or TRBD2, with 5 bases aligned in each. The CDR3 amino acid sequence is: CASSMVLGVGANVLTF. Read as DNA, the sequence is TGTGCCAGTAGTATGGTTTTGGGGGTTGGGGCCAACGTCCTGACTTTC.